The 13 T cell receptor beta chains below all came from one sample that was sequenced in a study of CD8+ T cells in alopecia areata. RNA was extracted and reverse transcribed into cDNA as the sequencing template. Libraries were prepared by immunoSEQ multiplex PCR; TCRdb keeps only in-frame clonotypes and omits some of them. The sample shows roughly 150,000 clones, approximately 45% of them seen only once. The specimen sequenced was CD4+ T cells sorted from blood. The receptors here all came from a human donor with alopecia areata.

This clone was picked up a small number of times. This rearrangement joins TRBV7-9 to TRBJ2-7; TRBD2 aligns across 7 bases. Trimming at V came to 5 bases and at J to 1 base, leaving 11 bases not matched to a gene. This CDR3 region has 16 residues. The germline gives CDR1 SEHNR, CDR2 FQNEAQ (reference sequence). CDR3 sequence: CASSDRASGTSYEQYF. In nucleotides, the CDR3 is TGTGCCAGCAGCGACCGGGCTAGCGGTACTTCCTACGAGCAGTACTTC. The variable domain in full, with the rest retrieved from reference TRBV7-9 and TRBJ2-7, is DTGVSQNPRHKITKRGQNVTFRCDPISEHNRLYWYRQTLGQGPEFLTYFQNEAQLEKSRLLSDRFSAERPKGSFSTLEIQRTEQGDSAMYLCASSDRASGTSYEQYFGPGTRLTVT.

The gene calls are TRBV5-1 and TRBJ2-5; 7 bases are a match to TRBD1. After removal of 4 bases from V and 3 bases from J, the junction contained 12 bases not matched to a gene. Germline V gives CDR1 SGHRS, CDR2 YFSETQ. The CDR3 extends over 16 amino acids. CDR3 in amino acids: CASSPPWGTAEETQYF. In nucleotides, the CDR3 is TGCGCCAGCAGCCCGCCGTGGGGGACAGCCGAAGAGACCCAGTACTTC.

The chain has TRBV6-5 and TRBJ2-2, with a weak D call TRBD1 (5 bases). The CDR3 runs 14 residues. Trimming took off 2 bases at V and 7 bases at J, with 11 bases between the two ends. Germline-derived CDR1 and CDR2 are MNHEY and SVGAGI. CDR3: CASSYRQGLGELFF. The CDR3 DNA sequence: TGTGCCAGCAGTTACCGCCAGGGTCTCGGGGAGCTGTTTTTT.

This chain connects TRBV29-1 to TRBJ1-1; D is unresolved. V lost 7 bases and J 0 bases, leaving 12 bases between the germline ends. The CDR3 is 13 residues long. The germline V gene encodes CDR1 SQVTM and CDR2 ANQGSEA. CDR3 sequence: CSAEAHMNTEAFF. The CDR3 DNA reads as TGCAGCGCCGAAGCGCACATGAACACTGAAGCTTTCTTT.

The chain is built from TRBV30 and TRBJ1-4; no clear D. The CDR3 consists of 14 residues. CDR1 GTSNPN and CDR2 SVGIG come from the germline V gene (reference sequence). V was clipped by 1 base and J by 7 bases, with 13 bases between them. CDR3: CAWSGLGFGEKLFF. The CDR3 nucleotides are TGTGCCTGGAGTGGTCTGGGCTTCGGTGAAAAACTGTTTTTT. Full variable domain (missing parts from reference TRBV30 and TRBJ1-4): SQTIHQWPATLVQPVGSPLSLECTVEGTSNPNLYWYRQAAGRGLQLLFYSVGIGQISSEVPQNLSASRPQDRQFILSSKKLLLSDSGFYLCAWSGLGFGEKLFFGSGTQLSVL.

The J gene is TRBJ1-2, the V gene TRBV18; TRBD1 might be the D (6 bases). Trimming removed 2 bases from V and 3 bases from J, with 10 bases in between. CDR1 and CDR2 from the germline V gene are KGHSH and LQKENI. The CDR3 is 14 amino acids. Here the CDR3 DNA reads TGTGCCAGCTCACCAATCAGGGGAGACTATGGCTACACCTTC. This encodes CASSPIRGDYGYTF.

This chain links TRBV4-1 with TRBJ2-5; 12 bases are shared with TRBD2. The CDR3 length is 16 residues. Germline assignment: CDR1 MGHRA and CDR2 YSYEKL. Germline trimming cut 4 bases from V and 6 bases from J; bases unmatched to any gene: 9. The CDR3 DNA follows: TGCGCCAGCAGCCTCGGAGGACTAGCGGGATCAAAGACCCAGTACTTC. Its translation is CASSLGGLAGSKTQYF.

The chain combines TRBV29-1 with TRBJ1-2, with D possibly TRBD1 on 5 matching bases. The CDR3 sequence is 11 residues long. Germline V gene sequence: CDR1 SQVTM, CDR2 ANQGSEA. V was cut by 5 bases and J by 4 bases, with 8 bases left in between. The CDR3 DNA follows: TGCAGCGTTACAACAGGCTATGGCTACACCTTC. It specifies CSVTTGYGYTF.

Only a few counts were recorded for this clone. This chain links TRBV30 with TRBJ1-2; D remains unclear. Germline assignment: CDR1 GTSNPN and CDR2 SVGIG (reference sequence). The CDR3 has 12 amino acids. V was trimmed by 0 bases and J by 8 bases, leaving 10 bases between them. CDR3 residues: CAWSVLERGYTF. The CDR3 DNA reads as TGTGCCTGGAGTGTACTAGAGCGGGGCTACACCTTC. Combining the CDR3 with reference TRBV30 and TRBJ1-2 gives the whole variable domain SQTIHQWPATLVQPVGSPLSLECTVEGTSNPNLYWYRQAAGRGLQLLFYSVGIGQISSEVPQNLSASRPQDRQFILSSKKLLLSDSGFYLCAWSVLERGYTFGSGTRLTVV.

This clone was seen only a few times. The CDR3 protein is CASSPFDSANTGELFF. CDR3 sequence (DNA): TGTGCCAGCTCACCCTTCGACAGTGCGAACACCGGGGAGCTGTTTTTT. The chain joins TRBV18 to TRBJ2-2, with a tentative D call TRBD1 (5 bases). The V end was cut by 3 bases, the J end by 0 bases, with 11 bases between. The CDR3 runs 16 residues. Looked up from germline, CDR1 is KGHSH and CDR2 is LQKENI.

The rearrangement links TRBV27 to TRBJ2-7; 9 positions agree with TRBD1. The CDR3 covers 15 residues. Trimming at V came to 5 bases and at J to 5 bases, leaving 10 bases not matched to a gene. CDR1 is MNHEY and CDR2 is SMNVEV in the germline V gene (reference sequence). The CDR3 is CASSQPGQGVDEQYF. The CDR3 DNA follows: TGTGCCAGCAGTCAGCCGGGACAGGGAGTGGACGAGCAGTACTTC.

The chain has TRBV5-6 and TRBJ2-5; tentatively, D is TRBD2 (6 bases). Germline CDR1 and CDR2: SGHDT and YYEEEE. The germline V and J ends were trimmed by 5 bases and 2 bases, with 13 bases remaining between them. The CDR3 contains 14 residues. CDR3 coding DNA: TGTGCCAGCAGTCGACCGGGAGATCAAGAGACCCAGTACTTC. Protein sequence: CASSRPGDQETQYF. Complete variable domain (other parts from reference TRBV5-6 and TRBJ2-5): DAGVTQSPTHLIKTRGQQVTLRCSPKSGHDTVSWYQQALGQGPQFIFQYYEEEERQRGNFPDRFSGHQFPNYSSELNVNALLLGDSALYLCASSRPGDQETQYFGPGTRLLVL.

As for this clone: Other nucleotide sequences from this sample produce the same CDR3. The CDR3 coding sequence is TGCAGCGTTGAAGAAGGGCGGGGGGAGCAGTTCTTC. Amino acids: CSVEEGRGEQFF. This rearrangement joins TRBV29-1 to TRBJ2-1; 7 nucleotides match TRBD2. The CDR3 extends over 12 amino acids. Trimming at V came to 0 bases and at J to 10 bases, leaving 3 bases not matched to a gene. The germline gives CDR1 SQVTM, CDR2 ANQGSEA.